This entry lists 9 T cell receptor beta chains sequenced from one sample in a study of blood T cell repertoires in COVID-19. Measured with immunoSEQ multiplex PCR; TCRdb has only the in-frame clones, and not every one. The sample lists about 270,000 clones, about nine tenths occurring once. The material sequenced was PBMCs or T cells enriched from blood (not recorded which). These receptors all come from a woman aged 25 to 39 with acute COVID-19.

The chain combines TRBV28 with TRBJ2-1, with D possibly being TRBD2 (6 bases). Germline lookup yields CDR1 MDHEN and CDR2 SYDVKM. The CDR3 totals 13 residues. V lost 5 bases and J 9 bases, leaving 14 bases between the germline ends. The CDR3 DNA is TGTGCCAGCAGTCGACTAGATTTGGGTGAGCAGTTCTTC. Amino acid sequence: CASSRLDLGEQFF.

This clone was recorded once. The chain employs TRBV6-4 and TRBJ1-5, with D unclear. Between the trimmed V and J ends, which lost 6 bases and 8 bases, there was a span of 14 bases. Germline assignment: CDR1 MRHNA and CDR2 SNTAGT. This CDR3 spans 13 amino acids. The CDR3 DNA reads as TGTGCCAGCAGGAAATTGGCGGAAGAGCCCCAGCATTTT. It encodes CASRKLAEEPQHF.

The chain couples TRBV6-5 to TRBJ1-1; 8 bases fit TRBD1. V gave up 10 bases and J gave up 11 bases; unmatched junction bases: 15. The V gene's germline CDR1 is MNHEY and CDR2 SVGAGI. This CDR3 region has 13 residues. CDR3 region: CAIPSGTGPGAFF. Here the CDR3 DNA reads TGTGCCATACCCTCCGGGACAGGCCCAGGGGCTTTCTTT.

The chain links TRBV24-1 to TRBJ1-1; the match to TRBD1 covers 7 bases. J was trimmed by 1 base and V by 8 bases; bases with no gene match: 0. The CDR3 has 12 residues. The V gene's germline CDR1 is KGHDR and CDR2 SFDVKD. The CDR3: CATKGANTEAFF. The CDR3 nucleotides are TGTGCCACCAAGGGGGCGAACACTGAAGCTTTCTTT.

This chain joins TRBV4-1 and TRBJ2-7; D gene ambiguous. The CDR3 is 14 residues long. V was clipped by 0 bases and J by 0 bases, with 6 bases between them. The germline V gene has CDR1 MGHRA and CDR2 YSYEKL. The CDR3 here is CASSQDGTSYEQYF. The CDR3 nucleotides read TGCGCCAGCAGCCAAGATGGCACCTCCTACGAGCAGTACTTC.

The chain recombines TRBV29-1 with TRBJ2-2; D might be TRBD1 (6 bases). The CDR3 has 16 amino acids. Trimming shortened V by 6 bases and J by 0 bases, and 17 bases separated the two germline ends. Germline values: CDR1 SQVTM, CDR2 ANQGSEA. The CDR3 sequence is CSVMKRPGANTGELFF. The CDR3 DNA reads as TGCAGCGTGATGAAAAGGCCAGGGGCGAACACCGGGGAGCTGTTTTTT.

This clone was seen a handful of times. This chain uses TRBV6-5 with TRBJ2-7; 7 positions agree with TRBD1. The V and J ends lost 0 bases and 3 bases, in that order; junction bases with no gene match: 2. The CDR3 runs to 14 residues. Germline assignment: CDR1 MNHEY and CDR2 SVGAGI. CDR3 nucleotide sequence: TGTGCCAGCAGTTACTCGACAGGGTTCTACGAGCAGTACTTC. Its protein is CASSYSTGFYEQYF.

This rearrangement joins TRBV28 to TRBJ2-7, with 11 bases aligning to TRBD2. Germline V gene data show CDR1 as MDHEN and CDR2 as SYDVKM. Unmatched junction bases numbered 5, after V lost 10 bases and J lost 0 bases. The CDR3 totals 14 residues. The CDR3 spells CATETSGDSYEQYF. CDR3 nucleotides: TGTGCCACTGAGACTAGCGGGGACTCCTACGAGCAGTACTTC.

The chain combines TRBV11-2 with TRBJ2-2; TRBD2 matches 8 bases. CDR3 length: 17 amino acids. The germline V gene has CDR1 SGHAT and CDR2 FQNNGV. J was trimmed by 5 bases and V by 0 bases; bases with no gene match: 8. DNA for the CDR3: TGTGCCAGCAGCTTAGATCTAGGACTAGCATTAACCGGGGAGCTGTTTTTT. Translating it yields CASSLDLGLALTGELFF.